These 15 T cell receptor beta chains were all obtained from the same sample, sequenced in a study of Ad26.COV2.S vaccination and SARS-CoV-2 variants. Produced via immunoSEQ multiplex PCR; TCRdb's table is partial and in-frame only. Among approximately 420,000 clones, roughly 90% were seen once, and the ten largest hold around 3.6%. As to treatment: some 19 received Ad26.COV2.S at low or high dose, single or two shots; about 5 received placebo; per-sample allocation not given. On day 63 after the first injection, vaccine and placebo recipients gave samples. The sequences come from peripheral blood, collected in a trial of Ad26.COV2.S vaccine versus placebo. These receptors all come from a person aged 18 to 65 who received the Ad26.COV2.S COVID-19 vaccine or a placebo.

This clone was found a few times. J is TRBJ1-3 and V is TRBV28, with D possibly TRBD1 on 5 matching bases. The CDR3 contains 15 residues. Germline-derived CDR1 and CDR2 are MDHEN and SYDVKM. Trimming shortened V by 8 bases and J by 4 bases, and 18 bases separated the two germline ends. The CDR3 sequence: CASPTTVYTGNTIYF. CDR3 sequence (DNA): TGTGCCAGCCCTACGACAGTATATACCGGAAACACCATATATTTT. The full variable domain, rest sourced from reference TRBV28 and TRBJ1-3, is DVKVTQSSRYLVKRTGEKVFLECVQDMDHENMFWYRQDPGLGLRLIYFSYDVKMKEKGDIPEGYSVSREKKERFSLILESASTNQTSMYLCASPTTVYTGNTIYFGEGSWLTVV.

The DNA of the CDR3 is TGTGCCAGCAGCGGGGGACTTTTCACAGATACGCAGTATTTT. Amino acids: CASSGGLFTDTQYF. V and J are TRBV9 and TRBJ2-3; weak D call: TRBD2 (6 bases). V shed 3 bases and J shed 2 bases, with 10 bases lying between them. The CDR3 extends over 14 amino acids. Germline V gene data show CDR1 as SGDLS and CDR2 as YYNGEE.

In its sample, this clone was seen once. The rearrangement joins TRBV3-1 (or the pseudogene TRBV3-2) to TRBJ1-3, with no clear D. The CDR3 is 15 residues long. Trimming removed 1 base at V and 0 bases at J, with 7 bases between. Germline assignment: CDR1 LGHDT and CDR2 YNNKEL (reference sequence). CDR3 sequence: CASSQGASSGNTIYF. The DNA of the CDR3 is TGTGCCAGCAGCCAAGGGGCTTCCTCTGGAAACACCATATATTTT.

The gene calls are TRBV7-9 and TRBJ2-5; no clear D. The CDR3 loop spans 14 amino acids. Trimming removed 8 bases at V and 3 bases at J, with 16 bases between. Germline V gene sequence: CDR1 SEHNR, CDR2 FQNEAQ (reference sequence). The CDR3 DNA follows: TGTGCCAGCGCCTTAGTGGGTTTAGAAGAGACCCAGTACTTC. Its translation: CASALVGLEETQYF.

The chain uses TRBV3-1 (or the pseudogene TRBV3-2) and TRBJ1-1; 7 bases match TRBD1. Germline CDR1 reads LGHDT; CDR2 reads YNNKEL (reference sequence). The V gene end was trimmed by 4 bases and the J gene end by 7 bases; junction bases not matched to a gene: 3. The CDR3 is made up of 12 amino acids. The CDR3, as DNA: TGTGCCAGCAGCCTGGGGACAGTTGAAGCTTTCTTT. This translates into CASSLGTVEAFF.

The J gene is TRBJ2-5, the V gene TRBV10-2; 9 nucleotides line up with TRBD1. With 2 bases clipped from V and 9 bases from J, the junction kept 7 bases outside the gene matches. In germline, CDR1 is WSHSY, CDR2 SAAADI. The CDR3 runs to 14 residues. CDR3 protein: CASSETGGVVAQYF. In DNA, the CDR3 is TGCGCCAGCAGTGAGACAGGGGGCGTAGTTGCCCAGTACTTC.

The chain uses TRBV7-9 and TRBJ2-2, with D hard to call. V was cut by 1 base and J by 8 bases, with 17 bases left in between. The CDR3 runs 16 residues. Germline V gene lookup returns CDR1 SEHNR and CDR2 FQNEAQ (reference sequence). The CDR3: CASSLGDIAAIGELFF. DNA of the CDR3: TGTGCCAGCAGCTTAGGTGACATAGCAGCGATTGGGGAGCTGTTTTTT.

CDR3 nucleotides: TGCGCCAGCAGCTTGGCCCCACTAAGGACAGGGGGCTTACGTAATTCACCCCTCCACTTT. Translation gives CASSLAPLRTGGLRNSPLHF. The gene calls are TRBV5-1 and TRBJ1-6; 11 nucleotides match TRBD1. Losses at the gene ends were 0 bases for V and 6 bases for J; bases not matched to a gene: 14. The CDR3 sequence is 20 residues long. The germline V gene encodes CDR1 SGHRS and CDR2 YFSETQ.

The gene calls are TRBV7-6 and TRBJ1-2; D gene ambiguous. The CDR3 spans 14 residues. Germline assignment: CDR1 SGHVS and CDR2 FNYEAQ. V lost 3 bases, J lost 0 bases, and 8 bases lay in between. The CDR3 reads CASSFSTTNYGYTF. The CDR3 DNA reads as TGTGCCAGCAGCTTCTCCACGACTAACTATGGCTACACCTTC.

The chain has TRBV28 and TRBJ1-5, with D unclear. The CDR3 covers 17 residues. Looked up from germline, CDR1 is MDHEN and CDR2 is SYDVKM. Trimming took off 3 bases at V and 4 bases at J, with 19 bases between the two ends. This CDR3 is CASSFGRFTAYNQPQHF. CDR3 in DNA: TGTGCCAGCAGTTTTGGGAGGTTTACGGCCTATAATCAGCCCCAGCATTTT.

J is TRBJ1-5 and V is TRBV2; D uncertain. Trimming removed 6 bases from V and 3 bases from J, with 9 bases in between. This CDR3 has 13 amino acids. The V gene's germline CDR1 is SNHLY and CDR2 FYNNEI. The CDR3 spells CASRSSYNQPQHF. In DNA, the CDR3 is TGTGCCAGCAGGTCCAGTTACAATCAGCCCCAGCATTTT.

This CDR3 reads CASSWIGDTGELFF. The CDR3 region has the DNA TGTGCCAGCAGCTGGATAGGTGACACCGGGGAGCTGTTTTTT. The V call is TRBV6-2 or TRBV6-3, the J call TRBJ2-2, with unresolved D. Germline loops: CDR1 MNHEY, CDR2 SVGEGT. The V gene lost 6 bases and the J gene lost 3 bases, with 11 bases spanning the gap. The CDR3 sequence is 14 residues long.

The chain combines TRBV5-1 with TRBJ2-7; D not resolved. The germline CDR1 and CDR2 sequences are SGHRS and YFSETQ. Trimming left V 4 bases short and J 1 base short, with 9 bases between. The CDR3 totals 13 residues. The CDR3: CASSMDVSYEQYF. CDR3 bases: TGCGCCAGCAGCATGGACGTGTCCTACGAGCAGTACTTC.

The J gene is TRBJ2-6, the V gene TRBV3-1 (or the pseudogene TRBV3-2); TRBD2 matches 7 bases. Germline V gene data show CDR1 as LGHDT and CDR2 as YNNKEL (reference sequence). The length of the CDR3 is 17 residues. V was pared by 0 bases and J by 12 bases, with 14 bases of the junction left unmatched. The CDR3 DNA follows: TGTGCCAGCAGCCAAGATGTGGAACTAGCGCCGATCGGCGTCCTGACTTTC. Translated, it gives CASSQDVELAPIGVLTF.

This sequence joins TRBV19 and TRBJ2-3; TRBD2 matches 12 bases. Looked up from germline, CDR1 is LNHDA and CDR2 is SQIVND (reference sequence). The CDR3 sequence is 15 residues long. The J segment lost 1 base and the V segment lost 8 bases, leaving 4 bases of the junction unmatched. CDR3 amino acids: CASLAGGAGTDTQYF. The CDR3 bases are TGTGCCAGTCTAGCGGGGGGGGCCGGCACAGATACGCAGTATTTT.